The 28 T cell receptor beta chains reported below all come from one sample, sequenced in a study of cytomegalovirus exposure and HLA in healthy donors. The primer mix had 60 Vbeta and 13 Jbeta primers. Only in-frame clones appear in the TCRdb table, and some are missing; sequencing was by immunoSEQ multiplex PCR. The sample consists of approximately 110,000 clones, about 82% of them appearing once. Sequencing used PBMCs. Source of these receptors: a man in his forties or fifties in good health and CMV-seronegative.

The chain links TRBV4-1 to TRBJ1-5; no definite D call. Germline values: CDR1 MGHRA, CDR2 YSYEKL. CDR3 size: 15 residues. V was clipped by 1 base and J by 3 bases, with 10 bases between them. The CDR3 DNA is TGCGCCAGCAGCCAAGCCCAGGCCTCCAATCAGCCCCAGCATTTT. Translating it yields CASSQAQASNQPQHF.

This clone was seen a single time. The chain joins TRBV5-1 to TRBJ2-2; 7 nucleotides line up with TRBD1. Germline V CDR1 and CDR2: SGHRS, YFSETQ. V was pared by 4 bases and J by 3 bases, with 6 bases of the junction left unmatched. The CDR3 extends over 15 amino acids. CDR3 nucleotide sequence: TGCGCCAGCAGCAGAACAGGGGATTACACCGGGGAGCTGTTTTTT. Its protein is CASSRTGDYTGELFF.

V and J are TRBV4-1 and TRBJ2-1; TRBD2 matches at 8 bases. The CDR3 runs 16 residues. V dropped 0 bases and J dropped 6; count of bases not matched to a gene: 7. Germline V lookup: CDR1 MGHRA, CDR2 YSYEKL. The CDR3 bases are TGCGCCAGCAGCCAAGATCTCCAGCGGGGGTCCAATGAGCAGTTCTTC. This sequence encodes CASSQDLQRGSNEQFF.

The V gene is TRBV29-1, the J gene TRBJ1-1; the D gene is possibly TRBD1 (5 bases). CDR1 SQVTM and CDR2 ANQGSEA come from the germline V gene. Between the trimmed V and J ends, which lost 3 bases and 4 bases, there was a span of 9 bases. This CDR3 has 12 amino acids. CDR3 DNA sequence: TGCAGCGTTGAGGGGCTTGGCACTGAAGCTTTCTTT. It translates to CSVEGLGTEAFF.

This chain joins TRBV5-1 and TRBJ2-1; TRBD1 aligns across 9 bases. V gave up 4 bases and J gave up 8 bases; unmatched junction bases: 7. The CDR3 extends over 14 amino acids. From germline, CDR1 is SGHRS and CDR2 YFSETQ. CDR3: CASSDGTGLHEQFF. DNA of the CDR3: TGCGCCAGCAGCGACGGGACAGGGTTGCATGAGCAGTTCTTC.

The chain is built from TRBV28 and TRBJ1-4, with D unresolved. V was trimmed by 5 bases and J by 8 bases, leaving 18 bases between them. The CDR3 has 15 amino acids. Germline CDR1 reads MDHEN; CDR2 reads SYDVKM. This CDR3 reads CASSRWGGFIEKLFF. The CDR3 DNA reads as TGTGCCAGCAGTCGCTGGGGAGGGTTCATAGAAAAACTGTTTTTT.

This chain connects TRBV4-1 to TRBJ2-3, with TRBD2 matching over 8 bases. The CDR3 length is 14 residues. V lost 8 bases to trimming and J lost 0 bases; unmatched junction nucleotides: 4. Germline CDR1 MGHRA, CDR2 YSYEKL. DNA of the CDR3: TGCGCCAGCGCCGGGGGGGTCAGCACAGATACGCAGTATTTT. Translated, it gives CASAGGVSTDTQYF.

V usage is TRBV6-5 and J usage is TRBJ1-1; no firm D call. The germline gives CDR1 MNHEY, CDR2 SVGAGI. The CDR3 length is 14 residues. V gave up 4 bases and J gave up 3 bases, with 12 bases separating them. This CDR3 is CASSFRDRDTEAFF. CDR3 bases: TGTGCCAGCAGTTTCCGGGATCGTGACACTGAAGCTTTCTTT.

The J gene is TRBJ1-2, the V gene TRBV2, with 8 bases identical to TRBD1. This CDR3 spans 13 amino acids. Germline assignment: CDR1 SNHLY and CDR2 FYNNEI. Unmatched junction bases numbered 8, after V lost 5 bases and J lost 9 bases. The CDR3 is CASSTPGTGRYTF. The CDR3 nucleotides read TGTGCCAGCAGTACCCCCGGGACAGGCCGCTACACCTTC.

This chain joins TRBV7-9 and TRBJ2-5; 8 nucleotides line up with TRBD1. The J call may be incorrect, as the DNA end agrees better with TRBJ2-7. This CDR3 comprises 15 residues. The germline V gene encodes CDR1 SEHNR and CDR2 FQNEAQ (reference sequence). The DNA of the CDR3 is TGTGCCAGCAGCTTTATGTCCAGGGGGCTTCACGAGCAGTACTTC. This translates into CASSFMSRGLHEQYF.

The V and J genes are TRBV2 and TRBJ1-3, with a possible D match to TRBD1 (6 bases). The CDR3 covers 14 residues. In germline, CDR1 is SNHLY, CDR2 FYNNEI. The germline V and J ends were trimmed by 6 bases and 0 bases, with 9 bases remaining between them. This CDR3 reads CASRPDSSGNTIYF. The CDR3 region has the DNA TGTGCCAGCAGGCCGGACAGCTCTGGAAACACCATATATTTT.

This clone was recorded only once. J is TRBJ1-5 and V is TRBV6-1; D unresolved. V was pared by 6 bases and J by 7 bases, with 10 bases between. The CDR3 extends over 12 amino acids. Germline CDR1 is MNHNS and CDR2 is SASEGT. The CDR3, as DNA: TGTGCCAGCAGGGTTGCTGAGCAGCCCCAGCATTTT. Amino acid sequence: CASRVAEQPQHF.

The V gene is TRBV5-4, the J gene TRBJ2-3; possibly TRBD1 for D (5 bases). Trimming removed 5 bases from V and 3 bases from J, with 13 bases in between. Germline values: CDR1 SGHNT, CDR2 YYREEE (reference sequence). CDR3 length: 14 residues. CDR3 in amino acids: CASSRQGGTDTQYF. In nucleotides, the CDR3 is TGTGCCAGCAGTCGGCAGGGTGGGACAGATACGCAGTATTTT.

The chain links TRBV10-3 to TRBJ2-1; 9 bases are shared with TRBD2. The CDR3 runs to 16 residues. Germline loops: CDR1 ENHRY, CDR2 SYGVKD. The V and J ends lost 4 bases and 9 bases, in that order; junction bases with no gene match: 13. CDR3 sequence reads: CAISGAGLALPGEQFF. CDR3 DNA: TGTGCCATCAGTGGCGCTGGACTAGCGCTCCCGGGTGAGCAGTTCTTC.

The CDR3 is CASSIMEASYEQYF. The CDR3 nucleotides read TGTGCCAGTAGTATAATGGAGGCTTCCTACGAGCAGTACTTC. V gene TRBV19 combines with J gene TRBJ2-7; possible D gene TRBD2, 5 bases. CDR3 length: 14 residues. Germline V gives CDR1 LNHDA, CDR2 SQIVND (reference sequence). Trimming stripped 2 bases from V and 1 base from J, with 9 bases between.

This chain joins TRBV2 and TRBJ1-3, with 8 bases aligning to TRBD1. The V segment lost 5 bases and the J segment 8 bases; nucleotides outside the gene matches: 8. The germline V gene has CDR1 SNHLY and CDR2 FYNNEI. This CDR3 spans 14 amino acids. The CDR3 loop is CASSFLTGEDTIYF. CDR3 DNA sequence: TGTGCCAGCAGTTTTCTGACAGGGGAGGACACCATATATTTT.

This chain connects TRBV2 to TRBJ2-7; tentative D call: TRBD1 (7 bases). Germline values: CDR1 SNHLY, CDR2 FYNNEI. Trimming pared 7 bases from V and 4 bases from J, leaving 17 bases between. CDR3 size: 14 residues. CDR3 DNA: TGTGCCAGCACCGGAGGGGCAGGGGGATACGAGCAGTACTTC. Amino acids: CASTGGAGGYEQYF.

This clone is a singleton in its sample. The CDR3 DNA sequence: TGTGCCAGCAGTTTTGGGAGATTGAACACTGAAGCTTTCTTT. This translates into CASSFGRLNTEAFF. The rearrangement uses TRBV6-5 and TRBJ1-1, with D unresolved. CDR1 and CDR2 (germline): MNHEY, SVGAGI. The CDR3 has 14 residues. The ends were cut back, 4 bases at V and 0 bases at J, with 9 bases in the middle.

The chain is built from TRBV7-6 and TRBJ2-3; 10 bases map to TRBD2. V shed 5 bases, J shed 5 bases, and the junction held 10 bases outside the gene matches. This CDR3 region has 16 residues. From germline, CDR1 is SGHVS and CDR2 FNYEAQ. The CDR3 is CASSELAGRRGDTQYF. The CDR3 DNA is TGTGCCAGCAGCGAACTAGCGGGGCGCCGGGGAGATACGCAGTATTTT.

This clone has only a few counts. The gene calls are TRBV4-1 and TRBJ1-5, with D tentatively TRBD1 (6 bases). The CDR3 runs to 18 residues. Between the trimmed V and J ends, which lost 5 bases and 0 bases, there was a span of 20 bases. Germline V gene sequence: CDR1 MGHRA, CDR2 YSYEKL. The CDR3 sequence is CASSIRDIRIDSNQPQHF. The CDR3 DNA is TGCGCCAGCAGCATCCGGGACATCCGGATAGATAGCAATCAGCCCCAGCATTTT.

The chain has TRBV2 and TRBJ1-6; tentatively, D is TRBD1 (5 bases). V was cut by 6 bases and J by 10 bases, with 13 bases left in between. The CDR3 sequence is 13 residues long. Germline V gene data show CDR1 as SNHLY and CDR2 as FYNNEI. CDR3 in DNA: TGTGCCAGCAGCCCAGGGTTGGGCTCACCCCTCCACTTT. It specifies CASSPGLGSPLHF.

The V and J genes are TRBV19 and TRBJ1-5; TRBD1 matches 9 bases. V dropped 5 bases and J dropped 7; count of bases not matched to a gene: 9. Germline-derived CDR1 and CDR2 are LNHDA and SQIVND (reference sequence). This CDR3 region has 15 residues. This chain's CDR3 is CASSSSRDREQPQHF. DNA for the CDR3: TGTGCCAGTAGTTCGTCCCGGGACAGGGAACAGCCCCAGCATTTT.

DNA for the CDR3: TGTGCCTGGAGTCTCCAGGGGGCCGTTTATGGCTACACCTTC. Translated, it gives CAWSLQGAVYGYTF. The chain uses TRBV30 and TRBJ1-2; 8 nucleotides align to TRBD1. The trim removed 2 bases at V and 5 bases at J, leaving 7 bases unmatched. The CDR3 contains 14 residues. Germline values: CDR1 GTSNPN, CDR2 SVGIG (reference sequence).

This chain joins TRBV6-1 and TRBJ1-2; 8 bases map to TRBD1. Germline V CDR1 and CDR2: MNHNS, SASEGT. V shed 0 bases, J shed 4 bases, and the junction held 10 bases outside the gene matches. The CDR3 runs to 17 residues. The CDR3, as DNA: TGTGCCAGCAGTGAAGCGTGGGACAGGCTCCTTTTCTATGGCTACACCTTC. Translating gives CASSEAWDRLLFYGYTF.

CDR3 nucleotides: TGTGCCAGCAGCCGTGACAGAGACACTGAAGCTTTCTTT. Translating gives CASSRDRDTEAFF. The rearrangement uses TRBV5-6 and TRBJ1-1; a possible D gene is TRBD1 (5 bases). Germline loops: CDR1 SGHDT, CDR2 YYEEEE. The CDR3 has 13 amino acids. V lost 4 bases to trimming and J lost 3 bases, with 10 bases between them.

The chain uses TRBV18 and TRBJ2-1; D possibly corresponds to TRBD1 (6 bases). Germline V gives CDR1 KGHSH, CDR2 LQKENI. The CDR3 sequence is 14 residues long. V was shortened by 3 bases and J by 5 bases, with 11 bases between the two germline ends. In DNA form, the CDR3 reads TGTGCCAGCTCACCCGGGACACCCCACAATGAGCAGTTCTTC. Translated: CASSPGTPHNEQFF.

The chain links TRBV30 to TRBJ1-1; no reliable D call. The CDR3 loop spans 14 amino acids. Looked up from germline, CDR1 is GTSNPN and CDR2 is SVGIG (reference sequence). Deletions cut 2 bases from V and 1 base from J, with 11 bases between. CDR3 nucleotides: TGTGCCTGGAGTTCCCGGGGAGGGAACACTGAAGCTTTCTTT. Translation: CAWSSRGGNTEAFF.

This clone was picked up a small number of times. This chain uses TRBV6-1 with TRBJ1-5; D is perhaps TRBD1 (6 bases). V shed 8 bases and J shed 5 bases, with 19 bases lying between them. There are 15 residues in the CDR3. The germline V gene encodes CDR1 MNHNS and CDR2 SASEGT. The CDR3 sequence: CASQRGTRNDQPQHF. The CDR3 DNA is TGTGCCAGCCAGAGGGGGACCAGGAATGATCAGCCCCAGCATTTT.